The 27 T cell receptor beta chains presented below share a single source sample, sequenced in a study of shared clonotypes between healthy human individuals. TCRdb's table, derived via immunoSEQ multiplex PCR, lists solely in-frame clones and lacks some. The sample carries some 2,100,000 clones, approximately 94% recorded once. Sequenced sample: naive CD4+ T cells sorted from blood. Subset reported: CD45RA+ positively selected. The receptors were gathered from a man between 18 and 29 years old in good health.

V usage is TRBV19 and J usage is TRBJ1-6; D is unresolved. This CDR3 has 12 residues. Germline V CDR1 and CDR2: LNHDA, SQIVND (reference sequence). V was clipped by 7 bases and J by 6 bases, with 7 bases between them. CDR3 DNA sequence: TGTGCCAGTAATGTAGGTAATTCACCCCTCCACTTT. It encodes CASNVGNSPLHF.

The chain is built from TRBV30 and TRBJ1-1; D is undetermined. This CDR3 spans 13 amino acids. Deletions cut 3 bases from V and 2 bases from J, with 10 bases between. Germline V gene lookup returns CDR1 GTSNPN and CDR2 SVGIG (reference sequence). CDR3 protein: CAWSGLFNTEAFF. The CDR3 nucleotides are TGTGCCTGGAGCGGACTCTTTAACACTGAAGCTTTCTTT. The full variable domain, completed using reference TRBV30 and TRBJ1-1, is SQTIHQWPATLVQPVGSPLSLECTVEGTSNPNLYWYRQAAGRGLQLLFYSVGIGQISSEVPQNLSASRPQDRQFILSSKKLLLSDSGFYLCAWSGLFNTEAFFGQGTRLTVV.

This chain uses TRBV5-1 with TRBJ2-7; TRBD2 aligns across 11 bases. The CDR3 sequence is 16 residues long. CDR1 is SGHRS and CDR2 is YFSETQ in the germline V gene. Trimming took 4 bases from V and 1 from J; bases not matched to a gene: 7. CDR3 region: CASSGRTSGLSYEQYF. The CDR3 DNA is TGCGCCAGCAGCGGAAGGACTAGCGGGCTATCCTACGAGCAGTACTTC.

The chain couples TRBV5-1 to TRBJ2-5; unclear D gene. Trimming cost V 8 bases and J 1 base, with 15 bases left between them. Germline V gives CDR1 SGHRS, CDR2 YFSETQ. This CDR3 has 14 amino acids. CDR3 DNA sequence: TGCGCCAGTCAGCCTATGGGCATCCAAGAGACCCAGTACTTC. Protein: CASQPMGIQETQYF.

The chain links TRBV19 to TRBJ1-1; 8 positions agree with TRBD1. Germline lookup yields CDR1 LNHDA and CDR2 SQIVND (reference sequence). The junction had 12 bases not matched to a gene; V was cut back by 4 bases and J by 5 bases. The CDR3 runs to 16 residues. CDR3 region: CASSKSTSTGETEAFF. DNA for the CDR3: TGTGCCAGTAGTAAGAGTACTTCGACAGGGGAGACTGAAGCTTTCTTT.

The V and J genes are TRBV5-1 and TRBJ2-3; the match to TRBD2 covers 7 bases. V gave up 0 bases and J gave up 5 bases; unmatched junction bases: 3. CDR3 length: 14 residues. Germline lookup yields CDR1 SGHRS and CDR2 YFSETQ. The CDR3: CASSLDRGVDTQYF. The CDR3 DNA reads TGCGCCAGCAGCTTGGATCGGGGGGTAGATACGCAGTATTTT.

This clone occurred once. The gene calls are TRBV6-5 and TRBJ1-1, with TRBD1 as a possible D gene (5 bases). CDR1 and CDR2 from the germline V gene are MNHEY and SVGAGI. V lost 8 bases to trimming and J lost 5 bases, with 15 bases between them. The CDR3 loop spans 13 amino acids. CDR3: CASGAAGGTEAFF. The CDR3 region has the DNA TGTGCCAGCGGGGCTGCGGGGGGGACTGAAGCTTTCTTT.

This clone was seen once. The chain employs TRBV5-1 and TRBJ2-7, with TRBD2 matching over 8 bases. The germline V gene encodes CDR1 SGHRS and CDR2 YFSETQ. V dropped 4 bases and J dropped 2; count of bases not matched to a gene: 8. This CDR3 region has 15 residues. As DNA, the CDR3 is TGCGCCAGCAGCCCCCTGGAAGCGGGGGCCTACGAGCAGTACTTC. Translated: CASSPLEAGAYEQYF.

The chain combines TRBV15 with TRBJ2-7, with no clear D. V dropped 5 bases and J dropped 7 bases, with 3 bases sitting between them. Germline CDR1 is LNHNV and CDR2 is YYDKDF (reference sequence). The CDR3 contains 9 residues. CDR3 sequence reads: CATSQEQYF. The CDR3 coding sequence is TGTGCCACCAGCCAAGAGCAGTACTTC.

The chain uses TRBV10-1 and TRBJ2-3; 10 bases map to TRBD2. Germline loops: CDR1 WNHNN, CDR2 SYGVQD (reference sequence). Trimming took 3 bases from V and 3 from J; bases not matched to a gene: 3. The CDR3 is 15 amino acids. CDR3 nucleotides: TGCGCCAGCAGTGATCCTAGCGGGGGTACAGATACGCAGTATTTT. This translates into CASSDPSGGTDTQYF.

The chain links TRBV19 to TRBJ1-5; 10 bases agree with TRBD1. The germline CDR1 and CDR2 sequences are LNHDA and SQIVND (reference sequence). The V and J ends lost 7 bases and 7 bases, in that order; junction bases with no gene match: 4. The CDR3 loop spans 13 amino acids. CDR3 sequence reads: CASIRTGGQPQHF. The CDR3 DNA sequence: TGTGCCAGTATTAGGACAGGGGGGCAGCCCCAGCATTTT.

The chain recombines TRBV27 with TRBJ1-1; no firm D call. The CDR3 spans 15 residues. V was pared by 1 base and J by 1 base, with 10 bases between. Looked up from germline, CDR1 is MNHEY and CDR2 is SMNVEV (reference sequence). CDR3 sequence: CASSLLGAANTEAFF. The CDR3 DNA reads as TGTGCCAGCAGTTTATTGGGCGCGGCGAACACTGAAGCTTTCTTT.

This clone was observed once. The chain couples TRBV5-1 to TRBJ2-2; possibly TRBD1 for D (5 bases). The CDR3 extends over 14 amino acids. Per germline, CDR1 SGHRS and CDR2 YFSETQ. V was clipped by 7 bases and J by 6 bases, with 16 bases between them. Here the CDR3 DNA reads TGCGCCAGCCAATCTCTGGGGCTGGCCGGGGAGCTGTTTTTT. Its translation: CASQSLGLAGELFF.

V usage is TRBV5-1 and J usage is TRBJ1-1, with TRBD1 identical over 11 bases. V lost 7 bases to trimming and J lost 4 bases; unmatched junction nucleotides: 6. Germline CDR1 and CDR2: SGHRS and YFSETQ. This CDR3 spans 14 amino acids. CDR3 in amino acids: CASWTGGFGTEAFF. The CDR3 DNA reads TGCGCCAGCTGGACAGGGGGCTTCGGCACTGAAGCTTTCTTT.

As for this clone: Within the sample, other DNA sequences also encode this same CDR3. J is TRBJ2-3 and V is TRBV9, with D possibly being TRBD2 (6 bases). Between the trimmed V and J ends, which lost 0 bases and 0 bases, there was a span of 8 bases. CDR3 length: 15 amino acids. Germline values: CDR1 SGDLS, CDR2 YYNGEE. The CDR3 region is CASSVGSGSTDTQYF. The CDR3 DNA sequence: TGTGCCAGCAGCGTAGGGAGCGGGAGCACAGATACGCAGTATTTT.

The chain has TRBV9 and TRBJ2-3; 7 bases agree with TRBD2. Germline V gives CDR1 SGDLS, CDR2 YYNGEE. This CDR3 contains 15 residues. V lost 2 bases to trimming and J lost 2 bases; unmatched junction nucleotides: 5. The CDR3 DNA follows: TGTGCCAGCAGCGTCAACCGGGGGGTCACAGATACGCAGTATTTT. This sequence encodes CASSVNRGVTDTQYF.

The CDR3 protein is CASIHNTGTSPLHF. The DNA of the CDR3 is TGTGCCAGCATCCACAACACAGGGACTTCACCCCTCCACTTT. This rearrangement joins TRBV28 to TRBJ1-6, with D possibly being TRBD1 (6 bases). The CDR3 is 14 residues long. Germline CDR1 is MDHEN and CDR2 is SYDVKM. V was clipped by 7 bases and J by 9 bases, with 16 bases between them. Together with reference TRBV28 and TRBJ1-6, the CDR3 gives the full variable domain: DVKVTQSSRYLVKRTGEKVFLECVQDMDHENMFWYRQDPGLGLRLIYFSYDVKMKEKGDIPEGYSVSREKKERFSLILESASTNQTSMYLCASIHNTGTSPLHFGNGTRLTVT.

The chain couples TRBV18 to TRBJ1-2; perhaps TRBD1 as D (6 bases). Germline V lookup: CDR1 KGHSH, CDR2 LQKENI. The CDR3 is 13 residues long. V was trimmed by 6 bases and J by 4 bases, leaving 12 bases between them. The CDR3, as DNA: TGTGCCAGCTCCCAAACAGGGAGCTATGGCTACACCTTC. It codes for CASSQTGSYGYTF.

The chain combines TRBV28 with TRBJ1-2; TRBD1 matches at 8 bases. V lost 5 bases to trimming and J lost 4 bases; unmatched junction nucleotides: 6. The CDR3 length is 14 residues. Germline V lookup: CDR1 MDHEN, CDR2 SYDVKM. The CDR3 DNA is TGTGCCAGCAGTCAGGGGGCGCCGGCCTATGGCTACACCTTC. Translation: CASSQGAPAYGYTF.

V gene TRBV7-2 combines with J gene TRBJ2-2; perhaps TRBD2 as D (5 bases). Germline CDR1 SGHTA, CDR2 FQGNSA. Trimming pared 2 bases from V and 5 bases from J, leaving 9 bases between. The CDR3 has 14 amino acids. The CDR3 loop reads CASSLRPGTGELFF. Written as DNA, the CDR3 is TGTGCCAGCAGCTTAAGGCCGGGGACCGGGGAGCTGTTTTTT.

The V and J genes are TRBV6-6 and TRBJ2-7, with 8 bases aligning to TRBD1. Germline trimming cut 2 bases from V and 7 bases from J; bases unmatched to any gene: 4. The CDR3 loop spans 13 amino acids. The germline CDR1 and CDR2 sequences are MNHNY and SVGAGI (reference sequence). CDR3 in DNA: TGTGCCAGCAGTTACCTACAGGGGGGTGAGCAGTACTTC. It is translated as CASSYLQGGEQYF.

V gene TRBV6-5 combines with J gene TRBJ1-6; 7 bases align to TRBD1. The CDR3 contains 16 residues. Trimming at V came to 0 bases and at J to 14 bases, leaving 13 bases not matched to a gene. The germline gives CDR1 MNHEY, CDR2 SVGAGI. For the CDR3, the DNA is TGTGCCAGCAGTTACTCAACAGGGGCTCCAGGGTTCACCCTCCACTTT. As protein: CASSYSTGAPGFTLHF.

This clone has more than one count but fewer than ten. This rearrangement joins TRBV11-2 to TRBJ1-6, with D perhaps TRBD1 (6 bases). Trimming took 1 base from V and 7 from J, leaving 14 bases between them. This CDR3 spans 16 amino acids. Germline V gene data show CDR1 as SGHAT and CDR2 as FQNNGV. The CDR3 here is CASSLATGTLNSPLHF. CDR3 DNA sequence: TGTGCCAGCAGCTTAGCAACCGGGACATTGAATTCACCCCTCCACTTT.

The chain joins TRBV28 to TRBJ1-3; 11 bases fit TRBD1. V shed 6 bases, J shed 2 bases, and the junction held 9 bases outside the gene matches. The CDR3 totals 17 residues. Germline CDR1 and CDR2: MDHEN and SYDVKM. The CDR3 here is CASRPPTGQGAGNTIYF. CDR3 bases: TGTGCCAGCAGGCCGCCAACGGGACAGGGGGCTGGAAACACCATATATTTT. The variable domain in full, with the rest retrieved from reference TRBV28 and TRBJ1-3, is DVKVTQSSRYLVKRTGEKVFLECVQDMDHENMFWYRQDPGLGLRLIYFSYDVKMKEKGDIPEGYSVSREKKERFSLILESASTNQTSMYLCASRPPTGQGAGNTIYFGEGSWLTVV.

CDR3 nucleotide sequence: TGTGCCAGCAAAAGGGCTAGCGGGGCGAACACCGGGGAGCTGTTTTTT. Amino acids: CASKRASGANTGELFF. The chain couples TRBV9 to TRBJ2-2; 9 bases map to TRBD2. The J segment lost 0 bases and the V segment lost 6 bases, leaving 6 bases of the junction unmatched. The CDR3 has 16 amino acids. The germline CDR1 and CDR2 sequences are SGDLS and YYNGEE.

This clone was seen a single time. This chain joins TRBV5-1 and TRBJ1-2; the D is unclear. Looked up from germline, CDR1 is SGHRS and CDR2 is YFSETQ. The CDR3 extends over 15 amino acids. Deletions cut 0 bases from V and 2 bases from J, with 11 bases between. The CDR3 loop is CASSLADGTNYGYTF. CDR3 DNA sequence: TGCGCCAGCAGCTTGGCCGACGGCACGAACTATGGCTACACCTTC.

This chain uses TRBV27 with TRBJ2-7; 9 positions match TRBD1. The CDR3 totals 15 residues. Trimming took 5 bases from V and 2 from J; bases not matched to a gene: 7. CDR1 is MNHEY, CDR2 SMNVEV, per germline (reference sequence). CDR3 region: CASSTLRDRAYEQYF. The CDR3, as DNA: TGTGCCAGCAGTACCCTACGGGACAGGGCCTACGAGCAGTACTTC.